The sequence of this T cell receptor (beta chain) was determined in a study of spatial heterogeneity in lung cancer. Time point: sample taken at primary tumor resection. One entry per CDR3 protein results from TCRdb running MiXCR on the 5' RACE reads. The table shows 16,000 or so distinct CDR3 sequences, with 5% to 7% occurring only once. Study-level findings and limits: Expanded alpha and beta TCR counts within tumors tracked tumor mutation counts.

The table lists this clonotype with many counts. Its antigen is not known. The sequences come from lung tumor tissue, collected at surgery. This receptor was taken from a female donor with early-stage non-small cell lung cancer.

This CDR3 is CASSEDGYEKLFF. CDR3 bases: TGTGCCAGCAGTGAAGACGGATATGAAAAACTGTTTTTT. The chain employs TRBV25-1 and TRBJ1-4; no firm D call. The CDR3 is made up of 13 amino acids. Germline V CDR1 and CDR2: MGHDK, SYGVNS. V lost 2 bases and J lost 6, with 7 bases in between.